Given below is one T cell receptor (beta chain) in context. Its specificity is unknown. The PCR employed 60 Vbeta primers together with 13 Jbeta primers. Method: immunoSEQ multiplex PCR; TCRdb's copy keeps in-frame clones and lacks some. The data contain some 110,000 clones, roughly 66% of them seen just once; the ten biggest clones take up 4.8%. This sample was taken from a study of cytomegalovirus exposure and HLA in healthy donors. Study-level findings and limits: According to reports, the classifier identified cytomegalovirus status with high specificity and sensitivity. The authors enumerated 164 TCR beta chains as linked to cytomegalovirus.

This CDR3 has 13 amino acids. Trimming removed 2 bases at V and 1 base at J, with 6 bases between. Germline V lookup: CDR1 SGHKS, CDR2 YYEKEE (reference sequence). The receptor comes from a man aged 60 to 75 in good health and CMV-seropositive. The V call is TRBV5-5, the J call TRBJ1-2; D is uncertain. Input material: PBMCs. CDR3 in DNA: TGTGCCAGCAGCTTCGGGAGTAACTATGGCTACACCTTC. Its protein product is CASSFGSNYGYTF.